This TCR beta chain was recorded in a study of blood T cell repertoires in COVID-19. Some clones are missing from TCRdb's copy, which holds only in-frame ones; the method was immunoSEQ multiplex PCR. The data show roughly 250,000 clones, 80% to 95% seen once. Trimming left V 6 bases short and J 1 base short, with 11 bases between. CDR1 and CDR2 (germline): KGHDR, SFDVKD. The CDR3 length is 15 residues. This clonotype was sampled from a person in their late teens or twenties with COVID-19, enrolled during active disease. The material sequenced was peripheral blood. J is TRBJ2-2 and V is TRBV24-1; D perhaps matches TRBD1 (5 bases). The CDR3 is CATSNTGGNTGELFF. Written as DNA, the CDR3 is TGTGCCACCAGTAATACAGGTGGGAACACCGGGGAGCTGTTTTTT.